This T cell receptor (beta chain) was documented in a study of T cells after yellow fever vaccination (dated by TCRdb to about 2019). For the study in its entirety: The SMART-Seq v4 Ultra Low Input RNA kit was used to prepare libraries from fractions with low cell numbers. To follow T-cell clones before and after both primary and booster YFV17D yellow fever vaccination, bulk TCR alpha and beta repertoires underwent longitudinal sequencing. Two healthy male donors, one aged 18 to 30 and one aged 30 to 40 years, were included in the cohort. Bulk PBMC replicates and cell subsets were isolated from blood drawn at multiple timepoints before and after both primary and secondary immunization.

The CDR3, from cysteine to phenylalanine, totals 19 residues. Only CDR3 DNA remains: 57 bases, in frame from the first base. Relative to germline, V is 2 bases shorter and J is 0 bases shorter, with 22 bases between their ends. CDR1 and CDR2, looked up from the germline V gene, are MNHEY and SVGAGI. This clonotype was observed a few times. It has no known antigen specificity. No much larger clone exists at a distance of one base, and base qualities are not known. The full study reports these points: Because only two donors were included in the study, the extent to which the findings can be generalized is limited. Most clones expanded after primary vaccination (approximately 96% of CD4 and roughly 90% of CD8) were re-detected after the booster, suggesting that broad memory maintenance occurred. A small fraction of clonotypes showed up in both the CD4 and CD8 compartments, probably as a result of convergent recombination. Computational filtering was needed because FACS-sorted repertoires could contain abundant contaminating clonotypes from the bulk population. Compared with the primary T-cell response, the secondary T-cell response was faster but weaker, reaching its peak on day 5 rather than on day 15.

TCR cDNA was synthesized by 5'RACE template switching, which introduced a universal primer site and unique molecular identifiers. cDNA synthesis was primed from both the TCR alpha and TCR beta constant segments. Library amplification involved two PCR steps, and the second step added sample barcodes and sequencing adapters. Libraries were sequenced on Illumina HiSeq 2500 (2x100 bp) or NovaSeq (2x150 bp). Per the source publication's procedure: MIGEC handled demultiplexing of reads and collapsing into UMI consensus sequences, while MiXCR performed V(D)J alignment. Using edgeR on replicate PBMC samples, clonotypes were called vaccine-responding if FDR was below 0.01 and the log2 fold change was above 5 up to day 15. CD4 or CD8 identity was assigned to each bulk clonotype according to whether the clonotype was present at higher abundance in the sequenced CD4 repertoire or the sequenced CD8 repertoire. The raw public data were reprocessed by TCRdb itself: fastp quality trimming at Q25, MiXCR clonotype calling, in-frame beta chains only. Rows with one shared CDR3 protein collapse into an entry with the most common genes and DNA. These V and J calls rely on TCRdb rather than the paper's analysis. The sample contains a few hundred thousand distinct CDR3 sequences, 8.7% of them found a single time. Of the sample, more than 15% falls within the top ten clones.

Taken with the paper, the label for treatment or condition translates to: live attenuated yellow fever vaccine strain. At each blood-draw timepoint, two biological replicates of bulk PBMCs were obtained. PBMCs were isolated from peripheral blood using a standard Ficoll-Paque protocol. RNA was extracted with TriZol from bulk PBMCs, CD4 and CD8 fractions, and dextramer-positive and dextramer-negative fractions. The TCR originated in a man younger than 30 who received the YFV17D yellow fever vaccine. The chain was built from TRBV6-5 and TRBJ1-2; TRBD1 is a weak D gene call, 5 bases matching. The sample was PBMCs, taken on the day of the first yellow fever vaccination. The DNA is TGTGCCAGCAGTTACCTCTCAGGCCGTCGGCAGGGAACTAACTATGGCTACACCTTC. Its protein is CASSYLSGRRQGTNYGYTF.